The TCR beta chain described here comes from a study of cytomegalovirus exposure and HLA in healthy donors (TCRdb year 2017). Notes on the research overall: An earlier analysis of some 600 of the donors reported around 280 Gb of sequence data and 95 million to 140 million unique TCR beta sequences obtained from around 170 million T cells. An early release that covered about 600 HLA-typed donors contained approximately 300 gigabases of sequencing data and about 84 million unique TCR sequences. The genetic ancestry cluster associated with self-reported Caucasian donors included 81% of the 350 to 500 genotyped donors. The study aimed to test whether signatures of past pathogen exposure could be identified by cataloging public T cell receptors. The study profiled the T cell repertoires of hundreds of subjects by immunosequencing and related them to cytomegalovirus serostatus. A separate validation cohort of about 110 different subjects was used in addition to the roughly 640-subject first cohort. The study combined high-throughput TCR immunosequencing, statistical association of individual TCRs with disease status, and machine learning to predict cytomegalovirus infection status. In a later analysis, previously published TCR beta repertoires from 666 donors were re-analyzed and high-resolution HLA genotyping was added so that TCR occurrence patterns could be studied. In the later analysis, no new phenotypic data were used to find candidate immune exposures; instead, reliance was placed on TCR beta sequences and their occurrence across donors. An earlier analysis of about 600 of the donors used high-throughput TCR beta sequencing to judge whether each TCR beta V gene segment behaved as functional or pseudogenic. Donor age, sex, ethnicity and CMV serostatus were compiled together with the repertoire data. Genome-wide SNP genotypes for about 65% of the 666 donors were used in a later genetic analysis, which treated that subset as a discovery cohort. Every repertoire in the discovery cohort had been generated on one and the same sequencing platform. Class I and class II HLA loci were covered by the typing at four-digit resolution. The number of donors typed differed by locus, with roughly 620-640 for A, B, C, DRB1 and DQB1, roughly 520 for DQA1, 600 to 610 for DPA1, and approximately 470 for DPB1. Roughly 5 DR-DQ haplotypes were handled as single units for association and clustering, since linkage in the cohort was strong. On average, roughly 240,000 unique TCR beta nucleotide sequences were sequenced per donor among 300 to 500 genotyped donors of the cohort, with around 19% of those sequences being non-productive. The study at large found these results: According to a later analysis, TCR association rates differed among HLA loci, with DRB1 alleles showing the most associated TCRs and HLA-C alleles showing the fewest. For the cohort, immune exposure information was limited to CMV serostatus. Sequencing depth was assumed to be roughly uniform across donors in the presence/absence analyses, though that assumption may not hold. A few of the identified cytomegalovirus-associated TCR beta chains were confirmed in vitro to be specific for cytomegalovirus antigens. In a later analysis, HLA-associated TCR beta chains showed more clonal expansion and lower generation probabilities than non-associated chains that were equally common. Compared with the roughly 710-donor mean, donors in an Asian-associated ancestry cluster had fewer N-insertions in productive TCRs, according to a later genetic analysis. Because counts were too low, about 18 rarely observed V segments, including chromosome 9 orphons, were excluded from the earlier analysis of a few hundred of the donors. Assigning TCR associations to individual alleles was difficult when HLA alleles, especially DR and DQ, strongly co-occurred. In this cohort, only TCR beta chains were sequenced, and detectable features were limited by the absence of alpha or paired-chain data. HLA typing was unavailable for some donors at each locus, so association tests used only the typed subset. The 87-base-pair reads could not distinguish some IMGT-functional V segments, including TRBV6-2 and TRBV6-3, so those segments were excluded. Broadly in line with IMGT annotations, most TCR beta V segments showed up in productive rearrangements about 87% or about 30% of the time in an earlier analysis of 450 to 600 of the donors. A cluster of highly shared sequence variants was judged likely to represent a technical artifact of the sequencing pipeline. In the study, 164 TCR beta chains were listed as associated with cytomegalovirus. According to a later analysis, most CMV-associated TCR beta chains appeared to be HLA-restricted, and the HLA associations seemed to be driven largely by CMV exposure. The classifier was reported to diagnose cytomegalovirus status with high specificity and sensitivity in both the original and validation cohorts. At a false discovery rate of 0.05, a later analysis linked around 15,000 TCR beta sequences to specific HLA alleles. Linkage disequilibrium might explain the correlated functional status among segregating V segments, but an unknown experimental factor could not be excluded. While some public TCRs were present in many individuals, most TCR sequences turned up only very rarely across donors. A further reported finding was that TCR beta sequences accurately predicted the HLA-A and HLA-B alleles for most subjects in the first cohort. A later genetic analysis associated a missense DCLRE1C variant with V-gene and J-gene trimming of TCR beta chains, and an independent cohort replicated the association. According to a later analysis, parvovirus B19, influenza, CMV and Epstein-Barr virus appeared linked to several top co-occurrence clusters. The authors suggested that the approach could potentially be extended to other disease states and immunological phenotypes.

Library construction relied on the immunoSEQ multiplex PCR assay. For the multiplex PCR, a mixture combining 60 forward primers for TCR Vbeta segments and 13 reverse primers for TCR Jbeta segments was used. The CDR3 region of rearranged TCR beta genes was amplified from genomic DNA by a multiplex PCR assay. The amplified TCR beta libraries were sequenced on the Illumina HiSeq System as 87-base-pair reads. In the source study's methods: In a later analysis, some 80 million unique TCR beta chains were counted across the 650 to 750 repertoires, and roughly 9.9 million of these chains were shared by at least two donors. Raw reads were error-corrected and collapsed into unique sequences with a nearest-neighbor algorithm that merged closely related sequences to remove PCR and sequencing errors. Alignment of CDR3 sequences to IMGT reference sequences was used to assign V, D and J gene segments. For a sequence to be retained, a match of at least six nucleotides was required to both a V gene segment and a J gene segment. Rearrangements were called productive when the CDR3 lacked stop codons and stayed in frame with V and J; all others were non-productive. Following IMGT convention, CDR3 was defined as the stretch from the second conserved V-encoded cysteine to the conserved J-encoded phenylalanine. In an earlier analysis of around 640 of the donors, sequences lacking an unambiguous match to a single V gene segment were excluded. In an earlier analysis of some 590 of the donors, a V segment was called functional when productive rearrangements were above 56.7%, and segregating when the standard deviation between donors exceeded 5%. A statistical classification framework was built for diagnosing cytomegalovirus status from the catalog of TCR beta chain sequences. In a later analysis, TCR nucleotide sequences were compared against IMGT/GENE-DB human TR gene sequences so that V and J genes could be assigned. In a later analysis, CDR3 sequences and most-parsimonious VDJ recombination scenarios were assigned using the TCRdist pipeline. In a later analysis, every TCR beta chain was defined by the combination of its CDR3 amino acid sequence and its V-gene family, and reads without a unique V-gene family were dropped. As a way to deal with suspected cross-contamination and a sequencing artifact, a later analysis dropped roughly 620 nucleotide sequences that were highly shared and had low generation probability. For each public chain, a later analysis derived a clonal expansion index from normalized ranks of inferred template counts within each repertoire. A later analysis computed generation probabilities with a VDJ recombination model fitted to out-of-frame rearrangements, and checked the results against IGoR. In a later analysis, TCR-TCR, TCR-HLA and TCR-CMV co-occurrence was scored with hypergeometric tests, and a repertoire-size bias correction was applied to TCR pairs. False discovery rates were estimated in a later analysis by permuting HLA or CMV assignments 20 times. A later analysis grouped co-occurring TCRs with DBSCAN, adding TCRdist sequence similarity when clustering within HLA-allele-positive subsets. Repertoires with fewer than 30,000 or more than 120,000 public chains, plus five repertoires with anomalous nucleotide sharing, were excluded from co-occurrence clustering. TCRdb mirrors the immuneACCESS table, restricted to in-frame sequences. Some clones are absent from its copies; in checked studies, under half trace to an unresolved V gene, and the reason for the others is unknown. For V, J and clone size, that table is used; D and trimming come from the DNA. This sample gives 130,000 or so clones in total; 60% to 80% of them show up just once. The ten largest make up around 3.4% of the sample.

CDR1 and CDR2 (SQVTM, ANQGSEA) derive from the germline V gene. The CDR3 has 12 amino acids, counting the end cysteine and phenylalanine. The kept DNA is CDR3 alone, 36 bases in frame from the first base. As to this clone: The target of this receptor is not known. It has no much larger one-base neighbor in the sample; base qualities were not kept.

In total, 500 to 700 healthy bone marrow donors made up the cohort. All cohort members were sampled while nominally healthy, although unrecorded immune exposures were likely present. The donor was CMV seronegative and was included in the group of 352 seronegative cohort members. Each donor provided a peripheral blood sample, and peripheral blood mononuclear cells were used for TCR beta sequencing. The Qiagen DNeasy Blood Extraction Kit was used to extract genomic DNA from the blood cell samples. The source of this sequence is a man aged 35 to 55 in good health and CMV-seronegative. The chain links TRBV29-1 with TRBJ2-7; 7 of the junction bases match TRBD1. Sequences were obtained from PBMCs. For the CDR3, the sequence is CSVTGRSYEQYF. In nucleotide form, the sequence is TGCAGTGTGACAGGGAGATCCTACGAGCAGTACTTC.